This T cell receptor (beta chain) originates from a study of read filtering for tumor transcriptome and immune sequencing. Study-wide findings and caveats: Roughly 82% of IR-seq clonotypes had a single read, yet these held about 3.5% of reads. IR-seq and RNA-seq agreed better without single-read clonotypes. The sorted CD138-negative fraction was a mixed bone marrow immune population, not purified T cells.

As regards this clonotype: What it recognizes is unknown. A much larger clone lies a single base off, so this may be a read error.

The CDR3 runs to 16 residues. In germline, CDR1 is ENHRY, CDR2 SYGVKD. This library used approximately 370 ng RNA and molecular barcoded adaptors spanning alpha/delta and beta/gamma chains. TCRdb reprocessed the reads with MiXCR, giving one entry per CDR3 protein. The sample lists tens of thousands of distinct CDR3 sequences; 20% to 25% were seen once. Sampling of bone marrow took place during active disease in every patient. The J gene is TRBJ1-4, the V gene TRBV10-3; D not resolved. The J call may be in error: the DNA end matches TRBJ2-3 better. Sequences were obtained from a population of CD138-negative cells sorted from bone marrow. This TCR was recovered from a donor aged 40 or over with multiple myeloma. CDR3 nucleotides: TGTGCCATCTGTGAGTCGAAGGGCGCCCCACAGCGTTCGCAGTATTTT. Protein product: CAICESKGAPQRSQYF.